This passage covers 22 T cell receptor beta chains from one sample sequenced in a study of OX40 agonist ivuxolimab in advanced cancers. The assay was immunoSEQ multiplex PCR, and TCRdb's table has in-frame clones only and misses some. The table has 20,000 to 25,000 clones, over 80% seen once. The sample here was CD4+ or CD8+ T cells sorted from blood, taken in a trial of the OX40 agonist ivuxolimab. The receptor source for this set is an adult with an advanced solid tumor such as melanoma, head and neck, liver or kidney cancer.

This clone was detected once. This chain links TRBV27 with TRBJ2-7, with D tentatively TRBD2 (5 bases). This CDR3 has 14 residues. Germline V gene data show CDR1 as MNHEY and CDR2 as SMNVEV (reference sequence). With 6 bases removed from V and 7 bases from J, the gap between germline ends came to 19 bases. CDR3 residues: CASRAEVDRREQYF. In DNA, the CDR3 is TGTGCCAGCAGGGCCGAGGTTGACCGGAGGGAGCAGTACTTC.

The chain carries TRBV7-9 and TRBJ2-1; 9 nucleotides align to TRBD2. With 10 bases clipped from V and 8 bases from J, the junction kept 12 bases outside the gene matches. CDR1 and CDR2 (germline): SEHNR, FQNEAQ (reference sequence). CDR3 size: 14 residues. CDR3 bases: TGTGCCAATGGGGGGCTAGCGGGAAGCGATGAGCAGTTCTTC. Residues: CANGGLAGSDEQFF.

This clone has only a few counts. The V call is TRBV6-1, the J call TRBJ2-3; 12 bases align to TRBD2. Germline CDR1 MNHNS, CDR2 SASEGT. V was pared by 1 base and J by 10 bases, with 6 bases of the junction left unmatched. The CDR3 runs to 15 residues. CDR3 sequence (DNA): TGTGCCAGCAGTGAAGAGACTAGCGGGAGTACTTCGCAGTATTTT. Translated, it gives CASSEETSGSTSQYF.

This clone occurred a few times. The chain combines TRBV30 with TRBJ1-3; no reliable D call. This CDR3 contains 11 residues. Trimming stripped 1 base from V and 3 bases from J, with 1 base between. Germline CDR1 and CDR2: GTSNPN and SVGIG (reference sequence). The CDR3 is CAWSGGNTIYF. CDR3 nucleotide sequence: TGTGCCTGGAGTGGTGGAAACACCATATATTTT.

The chain has TRBV5-8 and TRBJ1-1, with a weak D call TRBD1 (6 bases). CDR1 and CDR2 (germline): SGHTS, YDEGEE. V lost 6 bases and J 0 bases, leaving 12 bases between the germline ends. The CDR3 runs to 14 residues. CDR3 in amino acids: CASTLQGVNTEAFF. The CDR3 DNA reads TGTGCCAGCACCTTACAGGGCGTGAACACTGAAGCTTTCTTT.

The chain has TRBV9 and TRBJ1-2; 7 positions match TRBD1. V was clipped by 0 bases and J by 4 bases; unmatched bases: 3. The length of the CDR3 is 14 residues. CDR1 is SGDLS and CDR2 is YYNGEE in the germline V gene. The chain's CDR3 is CASSVGTGSYGYTF. For the CDR3, the DNA is TGTGCCAGCAGCGTAGGGACAGGTTCCTATGGCTACACCTTC. The entire variable domain, with the rest obtained from reference TRBV9 and TRBJ1-2, is as follows: DSGVTQTPKHLITATGQRVTLRCSPRSGDLSVYWYQQSLDQGLQFLIQYYNGEERAKGNILERFSAQQFPDLHSELNLSSLELGDSALYFCASSVGTGSYGYTFGSGTRLTVV.

The chain has TRBV5-1 and TRBJ2-7; TRBD2 agrees at 7 bases. CDR3 length: 14 residues. Germline loops: CDR1 SGHRS, CDR2 YFSETQ. The V segment lost 1 base and the J segment 4 bases; nucleotides outside the gene matches: 5. CDR3 loop: CASSLKAGDYEQYF. The CDR3 DNA is TGCGCCAGCAGCTTGAAGGCGGGAGATTACGAGCAGTACTTC.

This clone turned up a few times. This sequence joins TRBV14 and TRBJ2-5, with D perhaps given as TRBD1 or TRBD2 (5 bases each). Deletions cut 1 base from V and 2 bases from J, with 14 bases between. Germline CDR1 is SGHDN and CDR2 is FVKESK. CDR3 size: 16 residues. CDR3 region: CASSQVGTAFQETQYF. DNA for the CDR3: TGTGCCAGCAGCCAAGTCGGGACGGCCTTTCAAGAGACCCAGTACTTC.

The V call is TRBV7-3, the J call TRBJ1-2, with D unclear. Germline values: CDR1 SGHTA, CDR2 FQGTGA. V lost 4 bases and J lost 3, with 18 bases in between. The CDR3 is made up of 16 amino acids. CDR3 sequence: CASSSLGGQYDYGYTF. CDR3 nucleotide sequence: TGTGCCAGCAGCTCCCTCGGAGGCCAGTATGACTATGGCTACACCTTC.

The chain carries TRBV2 and TRBJ2-5, with 7 bases aligning to TRBD2. With 0 bases clipped from V and 1 base from J, the junction kept 5 bases outside the gene matches. The CDR3 is 16 amino acids. Germline V lookup: CDR1 SNHLY, CDR2 FYNNEI. The CDR3 DNA reads as TGTGCCAGCAGTGAAGCGCTCGCTAGCGGCCAAGAGACCCAGTACTTC. Protein: CASSEALASGQETQYF.

V usage is TRBV27 and J usage is TRBJ1-5; the D gene is possibly TRBD1 (6 bases). This CDR3 contains 17 residues. Germline loops: CDR1 MNHEY, CDR2 SMNVEV (reference sequence). V was trimmed by 0 bases and J by 5 bases, leaving 17 bases between them. The CDR3 DNA reads as TGTGCCAGCAGTTTATCGATTGGGGGCGGCGAAGATCAGCCCCAGCATTTT. It yields the protein CASSLSIGGGEDQPQHF.

This rearrangement joins TRBV19 to TRBJ1-1; D gene unclear. Germline V lookup: CDR1 LNHDA, CDR2 SQIVND (reference sequence). This CDR3 region has 15 residues. V was clipped by 3 bases and J by 0 bases, with 11 bases between them. DNA of the CDR3: TGTGCCAGTAGTATCATCGGGGAATTGAACACTGAAGCTTTCTTT. Its protein is CASSIIGELNTEAFF.

This chain links TRBV11-1 with TRBJ2-7, with 11 bases that match TRBD1. Germline loops: CDR1 SGHAT, CDR2 FQDESV (reference sequence). The J segment lost 3 bases and the V segment lost 4 bases, leaving 2 bases of the junction unmatched. This CDR3 contains 14 residues. CDR3 bases: TGTGCCAGCAGCTACGGGACAGGGGGCTACGAGCAGTACTTC. It yields the protein CASSYGTGGYEQYF. The entire variable domain, with the rest obtained from reference TRBV11-1 and TRBJ2-7, is as follows: EAEVAQSPRYKITEKSQAVAFWCDPISGHATLYWYRQILGQGPELLVQFQDESVVDDSQLPKDRFSAERLKGVDSTLKIQPAELGDSAMYLCASSYGTGGYEQYFGPGTRLTVT.

Relative to its sample, this clone is medium-sized. J is TRBJ1-3 and V is TRBV4-1; D remains unclear. V was clipped by 4 bases and J by 3 bases, with 4 bases between them. The germline gives CDR1 MGHRA, CDR2 YSYEKL. The CDR3 runs to 12 residues. The CDR3 nucleotides read TGCGCCAGCAGCCCGAATGGAAACACCATATATTTT. This gives the protein CASSPNGNTIYF.

The V gene is TRBV25-1, the J gene TRBJ2-2, with D uncertain. The V gene's germline CDR1 is MGHDK and CDR2 SYGVNS. The CDR3 is 10 amino acids. The V end was cut by 10 bases, the J end by 6 bases, with 6 bases between. The CDR3 coding sequence is TGTGCCACCTACTCCGGGGAGCTGTTTTTT. Its protein product is CATYSGELFF.

The chain couples TRBV7-9 to TRBJ2-3, with 10 bases lining up with TRBD1. V was pared by 5 bases and J by 1 base, with 6 bases of the junction left unmatched. Germline assignment: CDR1 SEHNR and CDR2 FQNEAQ (reference sequence). CDR3 length: 16 residues. The CDR3 sequence is CASSPRTGGRTDTQYF. The CDR3 DNA reads TGTGCCAGCAGCCCCCGGACAGGGGGGCGCACAGATACGCAGTATTTT.

V and J are TRBV18 and TRBJ1-4, with D perhaps matching TRBD1 (6 bases). The V end lost 3 bases, the J end lost 0 bases, and 8 bases lay between the germline ends. The length of the CDR3 is 15 residues. Germline CDR1 reads KGHSH; CDR2 reads LQKENI. The CDR3 is CASSPRGATNEKLFF. The CDR3 nucleotides read TGTGCCAGCTCACCCAGGGGTGCAACTAATGAAAAACTGTTTTTT.

The rearrangement uses TRBV27 and TRBJ1-2; possibly TRBD1 for D (6 bases). The germline V gene encodes CDR1 MNHEY and CDR2 SMNVEV (reference sequence). The CDR3 has 15 amino acids. V gave up 3 bases and J gave up 6 bases, with 17 bases separating them. CDR3 sequence reads: CASSFVSGQPDGYTF. The CDR3 region has the DNA TGTGCCAGCAGTTTTGTCTCAGGACAGCCCGATGGCTACACCTTC.

This clone was observed a single time. The V gene is TRBV11-3, the J gene TRBJ2-7; unclear D gene. This CDR3 contains 14 residues. Trimming pared 5 bases from V and 1 base from J, leaving 12 bases between. From germline, CDR1 is SGHNT and CDR2 YENEEA. CDR3 protein: CASSPTTGSYEQYF. Written as DNA, the CDR3 is TGTGCCAGCAGCCCGACGACTGGGTCCTACGAGCAGTACTTC.

This clone has only a few counts. The V gene is TRBV2, the J gene TRBJ1-2; tentative D call: TRBD1 (6 bases). The CDR3 length is 13 residues. V lost 6 bases and J 2 bases, leaving 10 bases between the germline ends. From germline, CDR1 is SNHLY and CDR2 FYNNEI. The CDR3 coding sequence is TGTGCCAGCAGGGACAGAGCCAACTATGGCTACACCTTC. Amino acid sequence: CASRDRANYGYTF.

The rearrangement uses TRBV6-6 and TRBJ2-5; D call uncertain. The germline gives CDR1 MNHNY, CDR2 SVGAGI (reference sequence). There are 14 residues in the CDR3. The V end lost 4 bases, the J end lost 3 bases, and 12 bases lay between the germline ends. CDR3 sequence (DNA): TGTGCCAGCAGTTTCTCCAGACGAGAAGAGACCCAGTACTTC. Amino acids: CASSFSRREETQYF.

This clone was observed a handful of times. This sequence joins TRBV15 and TRBJ1-2, with D maybe TRBD1 (6 bases). This CDR3 contains 15 residues. The germline V and J ends were trimmed by 0 bases and 8 bases, with 16 bases remaining between them. CDR1 LNHNV and CDR2 YYDKDF come from the germline V gene (reference sequence). In DNA form, the CDR3 reads TGTGCCACCAGCAGAGATCGAGAGACAGGAAGAGGCTACACCTTC. This gives the protein CATSRDRETGRGYTF.